The TCR beta chain described here comes from a study of blood T cell repertoires in COVID-19. Study-level background: Acute and convalescent COVID-19 specimens originated in the United States, Italy and Spain. Sample material is recorded as cDNA or gDNA derived from T cells, B-cell-depleted T cells, or PBMCs.

In the original workflow: It was from reference gene primer amplification that nucleated cell counts were estimated. TCRdb's copy holds only in-frame clones and misses some; the assay was immunoSEQ multiplex PCR. Clone size and the V and J calls come from that table; the DNA yielded D and trimming. Of 180,000 or so clones in the sample, approximately 86% were seen once. This clone has just a few counts. V shed 4 bases, J shed 5 bases, and the junction held 10 bases outside the gene matches. The CDR3 contains 17 residues. CDR1 and CDR2 from the germline V gene are KGHDR and SFDVKD. The clonotype comes from a man in his 60s who had recovered from COVID-19. The sequenced sample was peripheral blood. V is TRBV24-1 and J is TRBJ2-2; 9 positions match TRBD2. This CDR3 reads CATSDPTAGGYTGELFF. CDR3 DNA sequence: TGTGCCACCAGTGACCCCACAGCGGGGGGATATACCGGGGAGCTGTTTTTT.